The TCR beta chain under discussion was sequenced for a study of blood T cell repertoires in COVID-19. Study-wide background: The analysed material was cDNA or gDNA that came from T cells, B-cell-depleted T cells, or PBMCs.

Which cohort a participant joined came from the clinical history participants gave. What the recovered Cohort 3 donors had was two negative PCRs, clearance, or symptom resolution. The CDR3 spans 12 residues. Germline V lookup: CDR1 SNHLY, CDR2 FYNNEI. Between the trimmed V and J ends, which lost 6 bases and 7 bases, there was a span of 12 bases. Authors' processing steps: Amplification of reference gene primers provided the estimated nucleated cell counts. Sequencing was performed with immunoSEQ multiplex PCR; in TCRdb, only in-frame clones are kept and a portion is missing. V and J calls and clone size are copied from that table; D and trimming were computed from the DNA. The sample lists more than 400,000 clones, 87% occurring once.

This chain joins TRBV2 and TRBJ1-1; D may be TRBD1 (6 bases). The receptor was isolated from a woman younger than 35 who had recovered from COVID-19. The specimen was PBMCs or T cells enriched from blood (not recorded which). In DNA form, the CDR3 reads TGTGCCAGCAGCGGGACATATGGTGAAGCTTTCTTT. Translated, it gives CASSGTYGEAFF.